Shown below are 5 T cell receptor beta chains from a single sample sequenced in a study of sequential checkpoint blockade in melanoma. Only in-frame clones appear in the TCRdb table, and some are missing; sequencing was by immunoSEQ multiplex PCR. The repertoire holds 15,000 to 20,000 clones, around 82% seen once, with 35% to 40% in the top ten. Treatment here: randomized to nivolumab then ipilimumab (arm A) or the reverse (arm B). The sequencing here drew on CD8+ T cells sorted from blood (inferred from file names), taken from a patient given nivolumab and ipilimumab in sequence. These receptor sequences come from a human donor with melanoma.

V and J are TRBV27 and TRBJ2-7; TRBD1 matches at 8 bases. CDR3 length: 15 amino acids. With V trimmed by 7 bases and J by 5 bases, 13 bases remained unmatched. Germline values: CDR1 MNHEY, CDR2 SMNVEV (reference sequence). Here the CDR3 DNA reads TGTGCCAGCACCCCCTCCGCGGACAGGGTCCACGAGCAGTACTTC. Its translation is CASTPSADRVHEQYF.

The CDR3 sequence: CASRRGNKEAFF. CDR3 bases: TGCGCCAGCAGGCGAGGGAACAAAGAAGCTTTCTTT. The gene calls are TRBV5-1 and TRBJ1-1; D gene uncertain. Trimming removed 5 bases from V and 8 bases from J, with 13 bases in between. The CDR3 consists of 12 residues. CDR1 and CDR2 (germline): SGHRS, YFSETQ.

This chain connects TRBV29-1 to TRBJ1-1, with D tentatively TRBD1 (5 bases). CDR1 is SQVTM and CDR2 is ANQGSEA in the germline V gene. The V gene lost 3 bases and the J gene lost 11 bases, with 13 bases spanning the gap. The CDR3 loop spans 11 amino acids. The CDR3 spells CSVDKGAEAFF. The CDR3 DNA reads TGCAGCGTTGATAAAGGGGCGGAGGCTTTCTTT.

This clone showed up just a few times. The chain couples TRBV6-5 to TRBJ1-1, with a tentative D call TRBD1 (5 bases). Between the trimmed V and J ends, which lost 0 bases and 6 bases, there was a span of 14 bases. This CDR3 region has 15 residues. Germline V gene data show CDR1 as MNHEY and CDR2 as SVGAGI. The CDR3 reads CASSYSGAGRAEAFF. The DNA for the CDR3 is TGTGCCAGCAGTTACTCCGGAGCAGGGAGGGCTGAAGCTTTCTTT.

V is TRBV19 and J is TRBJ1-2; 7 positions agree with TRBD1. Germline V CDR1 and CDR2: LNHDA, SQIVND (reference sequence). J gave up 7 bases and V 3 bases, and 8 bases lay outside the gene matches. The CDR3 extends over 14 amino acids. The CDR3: CASSIGRGEFGYTF. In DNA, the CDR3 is TGTGCCAGTAGTATTGGCAGGGGGGAGTTTGGCTACACCTTC. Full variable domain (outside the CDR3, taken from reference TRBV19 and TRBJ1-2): DGGITQSPKYLFRKEGQNVTLSCEQNLNHDAMYWYRQDPGQGLRLIYYSQIVNDFQKGDIAEGYSVSREKKESFPLTVTSAQKNPTAFYLCASSIGRGEFGYTFGSGTRLTVV.